What follows are 7 T cell receptor beta chains derived from one specimen sequenced in a study of identical twins. TCRdb recomputed calls from the 5' RACE reads with MiXCR, one row per CDR3 protein. Altogether 1.5 million to 2 million distinct CDR3 sequences are present, around 33% being singletons, with the ten largest covering about 0.3%. The material sequenced was cord blood. The receptor source for this set is a newborn girl in good health.

In its sample, this clonotype was seen a few times. The rearrangement joins TRBV20-1 to TRBJ2-7; 12 positions match TRBD2. This CDR3 spans 14 amino acids. The germline CDR1 and CDR2 sequences are DFQATT and SNEGSKA (reference sequence). Trimming took 2 bases from V and 7 from J; bases not matched to a gene: 6. CDR3 nucleotide sequence: TGCAGTGCTAGATTGCTAGCGGGGGGGCTTGAGCAGTACTTC. It is translated as CSARLLAGGLEQYF.

This clonotype was seen more than once but under ten times. The chain links TRBV15 to TRBJ2-1; D is ambiguous. The CDR3 consists of 14 residues. The germline V and J ends were trimmed by 5 bases and 1 base, with 9 bases remaining between them. Germline values: CDR1 LNHNV, CDR2 YYDKDF (reference sequence). CDR3 protein: CATSGWGSYNEQFF. CDR3 sequence (DNA): TGTGCCACCAGCGGATGGGGTTCCTACAATGAGCAGTTCTTC.

This clonotype has only a few counts. At one of its ends the junction is not consistent with the germline gene, which may arise from a read error. The chain employs TRBV10-3 and TRBJ2-7, with D possibly being TRBD2 (5 bases). Germline V gene data show CDR1 as ENHRY and CDR2 as SYGVKD. This CDR3 contains 12 residues. CDR3 residues: CAVSEGAYEQYF. DNA of the CDR3: TGTGCCGTCAGTGAGGGTGCCTACGAGCAGTACTTC.

V usage is TRBV4-2 and J usage is TRBJ2-3; 13 nucleotides match TRBD2. Germline CDR1 and CDR2: LGHNA and YNFKEQ. The V gene end was trimmed by 1 base and the J gene end by 2 bases; junction bases not matched to a gene: 6. CDR3 length equals 18 residues. The CDR3 DNA reads TGTGCCAGCAGCCAAGGCGCCGGGACTAGCGGGGCCACAGATACGCAGTATTTT. Translated, it gives CASSQGAGTSGATDTQYF.

On this clonotype itself: The junction does not match germline at one end; this may be a read error. The V call is TRBV7-8, the J call TRBJ2-1; D not certain. Germline lookup yields CDR1 SGHVS and CDR2 FQNEAQ. CDR3 length: 16 amino acids. CDR3 bases: TGTGCCAGCAGCTTAGAGTTCTGGCTAGGCTACGATGAGCAGTTCTTC. As protein: CASSLEFWLGYDEQFF.

This clonotype came up many times. The chain uses TRBV7-2 and TRBJ2-7; D may be TRBD1 or TRBD2 (5 bases each). Germline loops: CDR1 SGHTA, CDR2 FQGNSA. V was pared by 1 base and J by 0 bases, with 7 bases between. This CDR3 is built from 14 residues. The CDR3 DNA follows: TGTGCCAGCAGCTTAGGGGACCACTCCTACGAGCAGTACTTC. It yields the protein CASSLGDHSYEQYF.

In this sample, this clonotype turned up many times. CDR3 coding DNA: TGCAGCGCCCTAGCGGGGTCAGAGACCCAGTACTTC. Its protein product is CSALAGSETQYF. This chain joins TRBV29-1 and TRBJ2-5, with 9 bases lining up with TRBD2. V lost 7 bases to trimming and J lost 4 bases; unmatched junction nucleotides: 4. The CDR3 totals 12 residues. CDR1 SQVTM and CDR2 ANQGSEA come from the germline V gene.